This TCR beta chain was identified in a study of shared clonotypes between healthy human individuals. Overall study context: The cohort had two women and a few men, ages 18 to 49. Whole-study findings and limits: A small donor pool kept down the genetic and exposure-history diversity that was represented. Researchers found naive subsets generally carried larger estimated richness than memory subsets.

With regard to this clone: The target antigen is unknown.

This CDR3 has 19 amino acids. From germline, CDR1 is SGHRS and CDR2 YFSETQ. With V trimmed by 5 bases and J by 0 bases, 11 bases remained unmatched. At a deep level, the assay was run. Sequencing was performed with immunoSEQ multiplex PCR; in TCRdb, only in-frame clones are kept and a portion is missing. This table has over a million clones, about 80% appearing once. This TCR was sampled from a young man in good health. Some clones in this sample may be carry-over from other donors' samples. Sequences were obtained from memory CD4+ T cells from PBMCs. Indicated subset: CD45RA-negative fraction. J is TRBJ2-1 and V is TRBV5-1; 13 bases match TRBD2. The CDR3 loop reads CASRGGLAGTRSSYNEQFF. CDR3 sequence (DNA): TGCGCCAGCAGGGGGGGACTAGCGGGAACCCGGAGCTCCTACAATGAGCAGTTCTTC. The complete variable domain, with remaining parts taken from reference TRBV5-1 and TRBJ2-1, reads KAGVTQTPRYLIKTRGQQVTLSCSPISGHRSVSWYQQTPGQGLQFLFEYFSETQRNKGNFPGRFSGRQFSNSRSEMNVSTLELGDSALYLCASRGGLAGTRSSYNEQFFGPGTRLTVL.